Following are 5 T cell receptor beta chains from one sample sequenced in a study of blood T cells in healthy people across ages. Sample-barcoded 5' priming and a J-beta primer mix drove a second PCR of about 7 to 12 cycles. TCRdb reprocessed the 5' RACE reads with MiXCR, giving one entry per CDR3 protein. The data contain 550,000 to 750,000 distinct CDR3 sequences, under 25% of them singletons. The sequencing input was blood. All receptors come from a man in his 70s in good health.

The genes are TRBV18 and TRBJ2-7; a possible D gene is TRBD1 (6 bases). Germline lookup yields CDR1 KGHSH and CDR2 LQKENI. V was clipped by 2 bases and J by 1 base, with 12 bases between them. CDR3 length: 15 amino acids. The CDR3 bases are TGTGCCAGCTCACCATGGGCAGGGGAATCCTACGAGCAGTACTTC. Residues: CASSPWAGESYEQYF.

This clonotype has a count of ten or more. The chain employs TRBV29-1 and TRBJ1-4; D may be TRBD1 (5 bases). Germline-derived CDR1 and CDR2 are SQVTM and ANQGSEA. The CDR3 runs 13 residues. The V gene lost 5 bases and the J gene lost 15 bases, with 22 bases spanning the gap. This CDR3 is CSVSRGGTDKVFF. CDR3 sequence (DNA): TGCAGCGTTTCCCGCGGGGGAACAGACAAGGTGTTTTTT.

Regarding this clonotype: A junction end diverges from the germline sequence, so it may reflect a read error. This chain joins TRBV20-1 and TRBJ1-2; D call uncertain. The CDR3 is 10 residues long. Germline V lookup: CDR1 DFQATT, CDR2 SNEGSKA (reference sequence). The CDR3 DNA follows: TGCAGTGCTTCTACGTCCGGCTACGCCTTC. This translates into CSASTSGYAF.

This clonotype was picked up a small number of times. The gene calls are TRBV12-3 or TRBV12-4 and TRBJ2-5; 9 nucleotides align to TRBD1. This CDR3 comprises 14 residues. The trim removed 5 bases at V and 4 bases at J, leaving 5 bases unmatched. Here the CDR3 reads CASSAGTGIETQYF. The CDR3 coding sequence is TGTGCCAGCAGTGCCGGGACAGGGATAGAGACCCAGTACTTC.

With respect to this clonotype: A junction boundary mismatches the germline segment, possibly from a read error. This chain uses TRBV24-1 with TRBJ2-5; D possibly corresponds to TRBD1 (6 bases). Germline CDR1 KGHDR, CDR2 SFDVKD. CDR3 length: 11 residues. The CDR3 sequence: CANSETGNWYF. In DNA form, the CDR3 reads TGTGCCAACAGTGAAACAGGGAATTGGTACTTC.